The present T cell receptor beta chain was sequenced within a study of T cell responses to AZD1222 COVID-19 vaccine. The protocol was immunoSEQ multiplex PCR, while the TCRdb copy is restricted to in-frame clones and leaves out a portion. The table lists roughly 50,000 clones, 70% to 90% of them singletons, with less than 2% in the top ten. Worth noting for this clone: What it binds is unknown.

Study-wide results and limits: Only after the peak T cell response were repertoires sampled. Recipients of AZD1222 seropositive at baseline numbered only 6 or 7.

CDR1 and CDR2 from the germline V gene are SGHKS and YYEKEE (reference sequence). The V and J ends lost 4 bases and 7 bases respectively, with 29 bases between them. The CDR3 is 19 amino acids. The material was peripheral blood, obtained on day 0 of AZD1222 vaccination. The sequence came from an adult in good health. This chain connects TRBV5-5 to TRBJ2-2, with D unclear. The CDR3 DNA is TGTGCCAGCAGCCACCTCAACAACGGACCTCTTGACATGATCGGGGAGCTGTTTTTT. The encoded protein is CASSHLNNGPLDMIGELFF.